This entry concerns a single T cell receptor (beta chain). Its cognate antigen is unknown. The sample belongs to a study of blood T cells in healthy people across ages. This CDR3 contains 13 residues. CDR1 and CDR2 from the germline V gene are DFQATT and SNEGSKA (reference sequence). Every donor contributed roughly 10 milliliters of peripheral blood by blood draw. Study findings and constraints: Higher diversity and more naive CD4+ cells were features of long-lived donors, compared to aged donors.

Primers used in a second PCR of about 6 to 11 cycles were a sample-barcoded 5' primer and a J-beta primer mix. The authors tagged each cDNA molecule using a template-switch adaptor with 12 random nucleotides. TCRdb fed the 5' RACE reads into MiXCR, producing one record per CDR3 protein. Here the sample spans about a million distinct CDR3 sequences, roughly 51% being singletons. The TCR was taken from a woman in her sixties in good health. Sequenced material: blood. The J gene is TRBJ2-5, the V gene TRBV20-1; 8 nucleotides align to TRBD1. TRBJ2-7 matches the DNA end more closely, so the J call is doubtful. The CDR3 protein is CSASRTGIYEQYF. CDR3 nucleotide sequence: TGCAGTGCTAGTCGGACAGGGATTTACGAGCAGTACTTC.